This T cell receptor (beta chain) is from a study of T cells after yellow fever vaccination. Study in general: Where fractions had low cell numbers, libraries were prepared from them with the SMART-Seq v4 Ultra Low Input RNA kit.

Each CDR3 protein is one row after TCRdb ran MiXCR on the 5' RACE reads. The table lists 110,000 to 150,000 distinct CDR3 sequences, about 6.9% of them singletons. Ten or more counts support this clonotype. This CDR3 spans 14 amino acids. With 5 bases clipped from V and 4 bases from J, the junction kept 7 bases outside the gene matches. The germline CDR1 and CDR2 sequences are SEHNR and FQNEAQ (reference sequence). The material sequenced was CD4+ T cells sorted from PBMCs, taken 10 days after the yellow fever booster vaccination. The origin of this receptor is a man younger than 40 who received the YFV17D yellow fever vaccine. The chain links TRBV7-9 to TRBJ1-1, with TRBD1 matching over 7 bases. CDR3 in amino acids: CASSPQGDGTEAFF. The CDR3 DNA reads TGTGCCAGCAGCCCGCAGGGGGACGGCACTGAAGCTTTCTTT. The full variable domain, in which reference TRBV7-9 and TRBJ1-1 provide the parts outside the CDR3, is DTGVSQNPRHKITKRGQNVTFRCDPISEHNRLYWYRQTLGQGPEFLTYFQNEAQLEKSRLLSDRFSAERPKGSFSTLEIQRTEQGDSAMYLCASSPQGDGTEAFFGQGTRLTVV.